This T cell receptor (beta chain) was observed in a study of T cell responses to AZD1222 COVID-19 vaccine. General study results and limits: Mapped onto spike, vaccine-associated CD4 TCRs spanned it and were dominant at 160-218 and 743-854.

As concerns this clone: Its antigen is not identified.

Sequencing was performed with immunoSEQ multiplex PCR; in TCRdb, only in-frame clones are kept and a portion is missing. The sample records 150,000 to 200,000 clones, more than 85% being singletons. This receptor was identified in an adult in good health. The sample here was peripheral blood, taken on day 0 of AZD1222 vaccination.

CDR3 nucleotides: TGCGCCAGCAGCTTGACGGGCCGCTCCTACGAGCAGTACTTC. The encoded protein is CASSLTGRSYEQYF. This sequence joins TRBV5-1 and TRBJ2-7; D is unresolved. Looked up from germline, CDR1 is SGHRS and CDR2 is YFSETQ. Trimming removed 1 base at V and 0 bases at J, with 8 bases between. CDR3 length: 14 amino acids.